These T cell receptor beta chains were read from a single sample in a study of chemoradiotherapy in HPV16-positive cancers. Produced via immunoSEQ multiplex PCR; TCRdb's table is partial and in-frame only. The repertoire consists of 8,500 to 9,000 clones, with about 74% occurring once and the leading ten covering approximately 9%. Collection of the sample occurred from a patient who underwent chemoradiotherapy. The receptors come from a human donor with HPV-associated anogenital cancer. Both conserved end residues are part of each CDR3. D genes are given only for firm matches. Not all rows give a size; the values are once, few, many and, for expanded clones, a class.

abundance	v_gene	d_gene	j_gene	CDR3aa	CDR3nt
-	TRBV30	-	TRBJ2-1	CAWNPGAGNEQFF	TGTGCCTGGAACCCCGGGGCCGGCAATGAGCAGTTCTTC
-	TRBV29-1	-	TRBJ2-7	CSVQTGTTYEQYF	TGCAGCGTCCAAACGGGCACCACCTACGAGCAGTACTTC
-	TRBV9	-	TRBJ2-1	CASSVDIRTKYNEQFF	TGTGCCAGCAGCGTAGATATAAGAACGAAATACAATGAGCAGTTCTTC
-	TRBV5-1	-	TRBJ1-4	CASSSAGSEKLFF	TGCGCCAGCAGCTCAGCAGGGAGTGAAAAACTGTTTTTT
once	TRBV4-3	-	TRBJ1-2	CASSQGGGSYGYTF	TGCGCCAGCAGCCAAGGGGGAGGGTCCTATGGCTACACCTTC
-	TRBV2	-	TRBJ2-3	CASSAESHTDTQYF	TGTGCCAGCAGTGCGGAATCCCACACAGATACGCAGTATTTT
-	TRBV11-3	-	TRBJ2-6	CASSPSPGANVLTF	TGTGCCAGCAGCCCTAGCCCGGGGGCCAACGTCCTGACTTTC
-	TRBV7-6	TRBD2	TRBJ2-1	CASSPAHGLAVNNEQFF	TGTGCCAGCAGCCCGGCGCACGGGCTAGCGGTTAACAATGAGCAGTTCTTC
-	TRBV7-9	TRBD2	TRBJ2-3	CASSQASGGSSGTDTQYF	TGTGCCAGCAGCCAAGCTAGCGGGGGGAGTTCGGGCACAGATACGCAGTATTTT
few	TRBV7-2	-	TRBJ2-7	CASSLGAGSGYEQYF	TGTGCCAGCAGCTTAGGAGCAGGTTCGGGCTACGAGCAGTACTTC
-	TRBV7-2	-	TRBJ2-7	CASSQRAGFYEQYF	TGTGCCAGCAGCCAACGGGCGGGATTCTACGAGCAGTACTTC
-	TRBV9	-	TRBJ2-3	CASSVGTGTDTQYF	TGTGCCAGCAGCGTTGGGACGGGTACAGATACGCAGTATTTT
-	TRBV9	-	TRBJ2-1	CASSAGWGVAYNEQFF	TGTGCCAGCAGCGCCGGGTGGGGAGTAGCCTACAATGAGCAGTTCTTC
-	TRBV18	-	TRBJ1-2	CASSPRPGAEGYTF	TGTGCCAGCTCACCACGCCCAGGGGCCGAGGGCTACACCTTC
-	TRBV7-3	-	TRBJ2-1	CASSSGPPGGEQFF	TGTGCCAGCAGCTCCGGGCCTCCCGGGGGTGAGCAGTTCTTC
-	TRBV6-1	TRBD2	TRBJ2-5	CASGRLAEETQYF	TGTGCCAGCGGTAGACTAGCGGAAGAGACCCAGTACTTC
few	TRBV6-4	TRBD1	TRBJ2-1	CASSAGTGGYNEQFF	TGTGCCAGCAGTGCCGGGACAGGGGGTTACAATGAGCAGTTCTTC
-	TRBV6-6	-	TRBJ2-7	CASSVTLEQYF	TGTGCCAGCTCGGTAACTCTCGAGCAGTACTTC
-	TRBV28	TRBD1	TRBJ1-2	CASSPPGQNYGYTF	TGTGCCAGCAGTCCCCCGGGACAGAACTATGGCTACACCTTC
-	TRBV23-1	TRBD1	TRBJ2-7	CASRRTGTGLYEQYF	TGCGCCAGCAGGCGTACCGGGACAGGACTCTACGAGCAGTACTTC
-	TRBV2	-	TRBJ2-3	CASRPWGEGGTDTQYF	TGTGCCAGCAGACCCTGGGGTGAGGGGGGGACAGATACGCAGTATTTT
-	TRBV28	-	TRBJ2-1	CASSFVPLQSYTSYNEQFF	TGTGCCAGCAGTTTCGTACCCCTTCAGTCCTACACTAGCTACAATGAGCAGTTCTTC
-	TRBV28	-	TRBJ2-2	CASSPGVTPRTGELFF	TGTGCCAGCAGTCCTGGGGTTACACCACGGACCGGGGAGCTGTTTTTT
-	TRBV27	-	TRBJ1-3	CASSVDIPGNTIYF	TGTGCCAGCTCCGTGGACATTCCTGGAAACACCATATATTTT
-	TRBV4-3	TRBD2	TRBJ2-1	CASSPETGTRSNEQFF	TGCGCCAGCAGCCCAGAAACCGGGACTAGGTCAAATGAGCAGTTCTTC